The rows below give T cell receptor beta chains drawn from one sample of a study of T cell repertoires in cytomegalovirus infection. Via MiXCR, TCRdb re-called the reads, giving one row per CDR3 protein. The table records 270,000 or so distinct CDR3 sequences, approximately 17% of them present only once. The source material was CD8+ T cells from PBMCs. The receptors stem from a human donor in good health (CMV status not recorded). Some clones in this sample may be carry-over from other donors' samples. Both conserved end residues are part of each CDR3. D genes are given only for firm matches. Clone sizes are given selectively: once, few, many, or a class where the clone is expanded.

NA,12,few,TRBJ1-1,TRBV7-9,TGTGCCAGCAGCCTAAGTGCCGCTGAAGCTTTCTTT,CASSLSAAEAFF
NA,18,few,TRBJ1-6,TRBV28,TGTGCCAGCAGTTCACGAGCCCCCTTGAGCTCCTATAATTCACCCCTCCACTTT,CASSSRAPLSSYNSPLHF
NA,13,few,TRBJ1-2,TRBV29-1,TGCAGCGTTGAAGACCCGCATAACTATGGCTACACCTTC,CSVEDPHNYGYTF
NA,16,NA,TRBJ1-5,TRBV12-3/TRBV12-4,TGTGCCAGCAGTTTAGGGGGGAAGGGTAGCAATCAGCCCCAGCATTTT,CASSLGGKGSNQPQHF
TRBD1,15,NA,TRBJ2-7,TRBV28,TGTGCCAGCAGTTTTCAGACAGGGCTCGCGTACGAGCAGTACTTC,CASSFQTGLAYEQYF
NA,17,few,TRBJ1-6,TRBV6-2/TRBV6-3,TGTGCCAGCAGTTATAGTCCCAAGCGCGCCTATAATTCACCCCTCCACTTT,CASSYSPKRAYNSPLHF
TRBD2,16,few,TRBJ2-5,TRBV6-6,TGTGCCAGCAGTTTTGATAGCGGGGGGGGGCAAGAGACCCAGTACTTC,CASSFDSGGGQETQYF
NA,14,many,TRBJ2-1,TRBV11-2,TGTGCCAGCAGACGGGGGAGCTCCTACAATGAGCAGTTCTTC,CASRRGSSYNEQFF
TRBD1,15,NA,TRBJ2-2,TRBV7-9,TGTGCCAGCAGCAGCCGGGACAGGGTCTCCGGGGAGCTGTTTTTT,CASSSRDRVSGELFF
TRBD1,12,NA,TRBJ1-1,TRBV2,TGTGCCAGCTGGGACAGGGACACTGAAGCTTTCTTT,CASWDRDTEAFF
TRBD1,18,NA,TRBJ2-3,TRBV12-5,TGTGCTAGTGGTGCAGAACGACGGGACAGGGGAAGCACAGATACGCAGTATTTT,CASGAERRDRGSTDTQYF
NA,13,many,TRBJ1-5,TRBV11-2,TGTGCCAGCACCAACGGCGGGAATCAGCCCCAGCATTTT,CASTNGGNQPQHF
TRBD1,14,few,TRBJ2-1,TRBV15,TGTGCCACCAGCAGAGATAGGGGGCACGATGAGCAGTTCTTC,CATSRDRGHDEQFF
TRBD1,15,many,TRBJ1-2,TRBV7-2,TGTGCCAGCAGCACCAGGGGGGCAGGGGCCAATGGCTACACCTTC,CASSTRGAGANGYTF
NA,16,many,TRBJ2-3,TRBV7-9,TGTGCCAGCAGCTCCGATTCCACAGGTCCGTCAGATACGCAGTATTTT,CASSSDSTGPSDTQYF
TRBD2,17,NA,TRBJ2-7,TRBV28,TGTGCCAGCAGCGCCGGACTAGCGGGGGTAGGGCCCTACGAGCAGTACTTC,CASSAGLAGVGPYEQYF